The present entry profiles one T cell receptor (beta chain) with its context. Its matching antigen is unknown. The data are from a study of cytomegalovirus exposure and HLA in healthy donors. Use of 60 Vbeta and 13 Jbeta primers characterized the PCR. The data were produced by immunoSEQ multiplex PCR, yet TCRdb's version contains in-frame clones alone and is incomplete. The sample lists about 150,000 clones; approximately 72% were seen once. Notes on the study in general: In an earlier analysis, about 87% or about 30%: the productive usage of most TCR beta V segments. There were several of the most significant clusters that appeared linked to common viral pathogens in a later analysis.

In germline, CDR1 is MGHRA, CDR2 YSYEKL. CDR3 length: 13 residues. V lost 1 base, J lost 4 bases, and 8 bases lay in between. Each of the donors was a healthy bone marrow donor. Sequenced: PBMCs. V gene TRBV4-1 combines with J gene TRBJ2-7, with a possible D match to TRBD1 (5 bases). The sequence was collected from a man between 40 and 49 years old in good health and CMV-seronegative. CDR3 DNA: TGCGCCAGCAGCCAAGCGCAGGGTTACGAGCAGTACTTC. Its protein product is CASSQAQGYEQYF.